This TCR beta chain derives from a study of regulatory T cells in long-lasting Graves disease (dated by TCRdb to the early 2020s). With regard to the full study: In the newly diagnosed Graves' disease group, patients had been taking antithyroid drugs for less than 3 months. A total of 33 samples were covered by TCR sequencing, comprising roughly 13 persistent and approximately 20 newly diagnosed Graves' disease patients. Patients with persistent Graves' disease were compared with patients with newly diagnosed Graves' disease using TCR sequencing and RNA sequencing of peripheral blood. The study was conducted in China and was registered as a clinical trial. The investigation overall reported the following: Sequencing and analysis were limited to the TCR beta chain. Compared with newly diagnosed patients, patients with persistent Graves' disease had lower TCR Shannon entropy and fewer highly expanded clones, which suggests clonal expansion. Only peripheral blood was studied, because thyroid tissue, the primary lesion, was inaccessible. The authors noted that the small sample size was a limitation that may lower accuracy. Patients with persistent disease shared more public clonotypes (around 3,000) than newly diagnosed patients did (approximately 1,000).

For this clonotype: Its antigen specificity is not known. Germline and junction disagree at one end, which may indicate a read error.

The library was produced with multiplex PCR. Sequencer: Illumina HiSeq 4000. To build TCR beta libraries, CDR3 regions were amplified by Arm-PCR using iRepertoire HTBI primers. Before sequencing, the PCR products went through gel purification. Per the authors' processing: Across samples, about 64 TRBV and 13 to 15 TRBJ segments were identified and used for gene usage analysis of CDR3 amino acid clonotypes. Filtered high-quality paired reads were merged into contigs using COPE and FqMerger. Contigs were aligned with BLAST to IMGT TRBV, TRBD and TRBJ reference genes, and CDR3 was defined per IMGT. Any clonotype with a frequency above 0.1% was classified as a highly expanded clone. Repertoire diversity was measured by Shannon entropy, and V-J evenness by the Gini coefficient. Public clonotypes were defined as clonotypes shared by more than one individual. Through fastp at Q25 and MiXCR, TCRdb rebuilt clones from the public reads, retaining in-frame beta chains. One record per CDR3 amino acid sequence lists the most common genes and DNA. The V and J calls follow TCRdb's processing rather than the paper's. This sample is represented by about 530,000 distinct CDR3 sequences; 16% of them were singletons. The ten largest clonotypes hold 25% of the sample.

Reading the label with the study, this specimen's time point is: newly diagnosed GD, antithyroid drugs for less than 3 months. For both TCR sequencing and RNA sequencing, RNA was extracted from PBMCs using TRIzol. The diagnosis of Graves' disease followed American Thyroid Association guidelines. Recruitment of patients was carried out at an endocrinology department in Xi'an, China. From each patient, approximately 9.9 milliliters of peripheral blood was collected into an EDTA anticoagulant tube. Ficoll Paque Plus density gradient separation was used to isolate PBMCs, and no further T cell sorting was performed. RNA quality was checked with an Agilent 2100 Bioanalyzer and agarose gel, and concentration with a NanoDrop 2000. This sample also appeared in a second study, on T cells in Graves' hyperthyroidism and ophthalmopathy. From the second report: Stable Graves' hyperthyroidism was defined as no progression to ophthalmopathy during 18 months of follow-up. Hyperthyroidism patients were newly diagnosed, had a disease duration of under 2 months, and were aged 18 to 65 years. Patients with uncontrolled infections, other autoimmune diseases, pregnancy or lactation were excluded. Diagnoses relied on clinical symptoms, serum thyroxine and TRAb, thyroid ultrasound and orbital computed tomography. The first round of RT-PCR for the TCR CDR3 was performed with the HTBI primer set and the Qiagen OneStep RT-PCR kit. Most expanded thyroid clonotypes (frequency above 0.001) were also found in blood, which suggests that blood repertoires may mirror thyroid immune responses. Ophthalmopathy was separated from stable hyperthyroidism by a 13 V-J signature model, with roughly 88% sensitivity and about 81% specificity obtained in cross-validation and 80%/75% obtained in testing. In validation, progression to ophthalmopathy was predicted by the model with 70.59% sensitivity and nearly 75% specificity, a median of about 6.8 months before onset. To identify TCR V-J signatures that set the groups apart, the researchers used a discovery cohort of 95 to 100 patients, made up of 40 to 45 with Graves' ophthalmopathy and about 55 with stable Graves' hyperthyroidism. An independent validation cohort of 18 to 20 hyperthyroidism patients and 17 patients who later progressed to ophthalmopathy tested prospective prediction of ophthalmopathy. The 85 to 100 discovery patients were divided at random into training and test sets in a 7:3 ratio. In several Graves' hyperthyroidism patients, the study also compared T-cell repertoires from thyroid tissue with T-cell repertoires from blood. After blood sampling, hyperthyroidism patients were treated with methimazole at a starting dose of 30 mg daily, and ophthalmopathy patients were treated with high-dose intravenous methylprednisolone. The libraries were constructed in a second round of multiplex PCR and then size-selected and purified. Sequencing of the libraries was done on an Illumina HiSeq2000 using paired-end 100 bp reads. Raw data were processed with SOAPnuke, discarding reads with adapters, uncalled bases, mean Phred below 15, or no exact constant-primer or identifier match. COPE v1.2.5 was used to merge high-quality paired reads, and clonotypes were defined as unique nucleotide sequences. MiTCR v1.1 was used to align the clonotypes against IMGT TRBV, TRBD and TRBJ reference segments. The analysis was restricted to V-J combinations with a frequency above 0.0001, which together covered roughly 99% of the repertoires. The TCS score was defined as the ratio of F50 (clonal expansion) to E x V (chaos), calculated using BLOSUM62-based TCRdist between CDR3 peptides within each V-J. Welch's t-statistics and random forest reduced around 520 V-J features to about 13, which were used in a naive Bayes classifier (R e1071). Sample size was not statistically predetermined, and investigators were not blinded to group allocation. The paper reports TCR Vbeta CDR3 sequencing of some 140 peripheral blood samples: around 45 ophthalmopathy, over 70 hyperthyroidism and approximately 17 progressor patients.

The receptor comes from a woman aged 40-60 years with Graves disease. Donor details come from another sample of the same person, matched by shared clones. The sample in question was peripheral blood mononuclear cells (PBMCs), obtained at new diagnosis, from a patient treated with antithyroid drugs.

The CDR3 region reads CASSLVLGNDNEQFF. The sequenced DNA is TGCGCCAGCAGCTTGGTTCTGGGAAACGACAATGAGCAGTTCTTC. The chain couples TRBV13 to TRBJ2-1, with the D gene not confidently named. Taken from cysteine to phenylalanine, the CDR3 has 15 residues. Only CDR3 DNA remains: 45 bases, in frame from the first base. The germline V gene (reference sequence) yields PRHDT for CDR1 and FYEKMQ for CDR2.